Presented here are 26 T cell receptor beta chains from one specimen sequenced in a study of beta chain features in type 1 diabetes (dated by TCRdb to the late 2010s). The library was generated by the immunoSEQ multiplex PCR assay. The entire amount of isolated RNA was reverse transcribed using the High Capacity cDNA Reverse Transcription Kit, so the sequenced TCRB transcripts were expressed ones. The table comes from immuneACCESS by way of TCRdb, which keeps in-frame sequences with V and J called. Part of the clones is missing from these tables; in studies checked, under half for an unresolved V gene and the rest for unknown reasons. This sample has under 500,000 clones in its table, and approximately 31% of those were observed once. The ten largest clonotypes hold almost 0.065% of the sample. The sequenced material came from naive CD4+ T cells from blood. The cell subset or site label on this specimen signifies: true naive CD4+ T cells. These receptor sequences come from a young man in good health.

J is TRBJ2-7 and V is TRBV4-2, with 14 bases aligning to TRBD2. Germline V lookup: CDR1 LGHNA, CDR2 YNFKEQ. V lost 4 bases and J lost 1; bases outside the gene matches: 6. The CDR3 sequence is 17 residues long. CDR3 amino acids: CASSRGLAGGGSYEQYF. The CDR3 DNA is TGTGCCAGCAGCCGAGGACTAGCGGGAGGCGGATCCTACGAGCAGTACTTC.

This clone showed up just a few times. V is TRBV19 and J is TRBJ2-1; 7 nucleotides agree with TRBD2. V lost 7 bases and J lost 3; bases outside the gene matches: 6. This CDR3 region has 14 residues. Germline loops: CDR1 LNHDA, CDR2 SQIVND (reference sequence). DNA for the CDR3: TGTGCCAGTACCGTCGCTAGCGGCTACAATGAGCAGTTCTTC. Its protein is CASTVASGYNEQFF.

V gene TRBV29-1 combines with J gene TRBJ1-4, with D possibly TRBD1 on 5 matching bases. Germline CDR1 SQVTM, CDR2 ANQGSEA. V was cut by 5 bases and J by 6 bases, with 10 bases left in between. CDR3 length equals 12 residues. CDR3 nucleotides: TGCAGCGTTTTCGGGGCGGATGAAAAACTGTTTTTT. It encodes CSVFGADEKLFF.

The J gene is TRBJ2-7, the V gene TRBV7-2; D is undetermined. The V gene's germline CDR1 is SGHTA and CDR2 FQGNSA. The CDR3 loop spans 13 amino acids. Trimming took off 5 bases at V and 5 bases at J, with 13 bases between the two ends. The CDR3: CASSPGPGNEQYF. The DNA for the CDR3 is TGTGCCAGCAGCCCTGGACCCGGCAACGAGCAGTACTTC.

This chain connects TRBV27 to TRBJ2-3; D not resolved. The CDR3 is 13 amino acids. V dropped 6 bases and J dropped 0 bases, with 7 bases sitting between them. Germline-derived CDR1 and CDR2 are MNHEY and SMNVEV (reference sequence). The CDR3 coding sequence is TGTGCCAGCAGGGGATTTAGCACAGATACGCAGTATTTT. Translating it yields CASRGFSTDTQYF.

With regard to this clone: The sample contains more than one DNA sequence encoding this CDR3. This chain joins TRBV7-9 and TRBJ2-5; D is undetermined. From germline, CDR1 is SEHNR and CDR2 FQNEAQ (reference sequence). With 0 bases removed from V and 5 bases from J, the gap between germline ends came to 4 bases. This CDR3 has 12 amino acids. The CDR3 region is CASSLAGETQYF. The CDR3 nucleotides read TGTGCCAGCAGCTTAGCCGGGGAGACCCAGTACTTC.

This clone was counted between two and nine times. The CDR3 nucleotides read TGTGCCAGCAGCGTATCCGGGACTAGCGGGGATACGCAGTATTTT. Translation: CASSVSGTSGDTQYF. The rearrangement joins TRBV9 to TRBJ2-3, with 12 bases aligning to TRBD2. The CDR3 covers 15 residues. The germline gives CDR1 SGDLS, CDR2 YYNGEE. The ends lost 1 base at V and 6 bases at J; junction bases unmatched: 3.

This clone was counted between two and nine times. This chain links TRBV19 with TRBJ2-5; D gene uncertain. The germline CDR1 and CDR2 sequences are LNHDA and SQIVND (reference sequence). V lost 4 bases to trimming and J lost 4 bases, with 16 bases between them. The CDR3 consists of 15 residues. The CDR3 reads CASSTLGLVTETQYF. The CDR3 region has the DNA TGTGCCAGTAGTACCCTCGGCCTGGTAACAGAGACCCAGTACTTC.

The rearrangement uses TRBV7-3 and TRBJ2-3, with 13 bases that match TRBD2. Germline assignment: CDR1 SGHTA and CDR2 FQGTGA. The V segment lost 5 bases and the J segment 2 bases; nucleotides outside the gene matches: 4. CDR3 size: 16 residues. The CDR3 loop reads CASSPTSGGFTDTQYF. CDR3 nucleotides: TGTGCCAGCAGCCCGACTAGCGGGGGGTTCACAGATACGCAGTATTTT.

The gene calls are TRBV5-1 and TRBJ2-1; no definite D call. Germline lookup yields CDR1 SGHRS and CDR2 YFSETQ. CDR3 length equals 15 residues. V was shortened by 4 bases and J by 0 bases, with 11 bases between the two germline ends. The chain's CDR3 is CASSPGWSSYNEQFF. Written as DNA, the CDR3 is TGCGCCAGCAGCCCCGGGTGGAGCTCCTACAATGAGCAGTTCTTC. Variable domain in full (rest from reference TRBV5-1 and TRBJ2-1): KAGVTQTPRYLIKTRGQQVTLSCSPISGHRSVSWYQQTPGQGLQFLFEYFSETQRNKGNFPGRFSGRQFSNSRSEMNVSTLELGDSALYLCASSPGWSSYNEQFFGPGTRLTVL.

V gene TRBV7-2 combines with J gene TRBJ2-7; D is possibly TRBD2 (5 bases). Germline V gene lookup returns CDR1 SGHTA and CDR2 FQGNSA. The V and J ends lost 0 bases and 9 bases respectively, with 15 bases between them. This CDR3 is 14 amino acids long. CDR3 in DNA: TGTGCCAGCAGCTTAGCGATGACCCGAAGCGGGCAGTACTTC. Residues: CASSLAMTRSGQYF.

The V and J genes are TRBV7-3 and TRBJ2-7, with no clear D. CDR3 length equals 15 residues. The germline V gene encodes CDR1 SGHTA and CDR2 FQGTGA. Trimming shortened V by 5 bases and J by 1 base, and 15 bases separated the two germline ends. The CDR3 nucleotides read TGTGCCAGCAGCCTCGAATCGGGCCCTTCCTACGAGCAGTACTTC. This translates into CASSLESGPSYEQYF.

This clone has more than one count but fewer than ten. The chain joins TRBV5-4 to TRBJ2-5; D may correspond to TRBD1 or TRBD2 (5 bases each). Trimming stripped 0 bases from V and 2 bases from J, with 8 bases between. Germline loops: CDR1 SGHNT, CDR2 YYREEE (reference sequence). This CDR3 spans 14 amino acids. DNA of the CDR3: TGTGCCAGCAGCTTGGAGGGACGGCAAGAGACCCAGTACTTC. The encoded protein is CASSLEGRQETQYF.

The chain has TRBV30 and TRBJ1-5; 8 bases align to TRBD1. This CDR3 has 15 residues. Trimming at V came to 2 bases and at J to 6 bases, leaving 9 bases not matched to a gene. Germline-derived CDR1 and CDR2 are GTSNPN and SVGIG (reference sequence). The CDR3 region is CAWSSRDRRVQPQHF. The CDR3 DNA is TGTGCCTGGAGTTCCCGGGACAGGAGAGTTCAGCCCCAGCATTTT.

This sequence joins TRBV29-1 and TRBJ2-5; no clear D gene. Trimming shortened V by 1 base and J by 4 bases, and 1 base separated the two germline ends. The germline V gene encodes CDR1 SQVTM and CDR2 ANQGSEA. The length of the CDR3 is 10 residues. The CDR3 DNA is TGCAGCGTTGAAGGAGAGACCCAGTACTTC. This gives the protein CSVEGETQYF.

The chain combines TRBV7-8 with TRBJ2-1; D is unclear. Germline V gene data show CDR1 as SGHVS and CDR2 as FQNEAQ. V was pared by 0 bases and J by 9 bases, with 0 bases between. The CDR3 is 10 residues long. CDR3 DNA: TGTGCCAGCAGCTTAGCTGAGCAGTTCTTC. This codes for CASSLAEQFF.

As for this clone: Distinct nucleotide sequences in the sample also encode this CDR3. The chain couples TRBV28 to TRBJ2-5; 7 bases fit TRBD1. The germline V gene encodes CDR1 MDHEN and CDR2 SYDVKM. The CDR3 contains 14 residues. V was clipped by 5 bases and J by 1 base; unmatched bases: 4. The CDR3 loop is CASSPGQPQETQYF. DNA for the CDR3: TGTGCCAGCAGTCCGGGACAGCCCCAAGAGACCCAGTACTTC.

The chain has TRBV15 and TRBJ2-7; D is possibly TRBD1 (5 bases). The V and J ends lost 1 base and 0 bases respectively, with 13 bases between them. The germline V gene has CDR1 LNHNV and CDR2 YYDKDF (reference sequence). This CDR3 has 16 residues. CDR3 coding DNA: TGTGCCACCAGCAGAGGTCAGGGAACCGGCTCCTACGAGCAGTACTTC. Translating it yields CATSRGQGTGSYEQYF.

The V gene is TRBV20-1, the J gene TRBJ2-7; D gene unclear. Deletions cut 4 bases from V and 5 bases from J, with 3 bases between. Germline assignment: CDR1 DFQATT and CDR2 SNEGSKA (reference sequence). This CDR3 has 9 residues. In DNA, the CDR3 is TGCAGTGCTAATCACGAGCAGTACTTC. Its translation: CSANHEQYF.

This chain links TRBV6-5 with TRBJ2-7; TRBD1 or TRBD2 may be the D gene (5 bases each). V dropped 6 bases and J dropped 7 bases, with 16 bases sitting between them. The CDR3 covers 13 residues. From germline, CDR1 is MNHEY and CDR2 SVGAGI. As DNA, the CDR3 is TGTGCCAGCAGCAGGGACCAATATGGGGAGCAGTACTTC. Its translation is CASSRDQYGEQYF.

About this clone itself: Other DNA sequences in the sample encode the same CDR3. The chain employs TRBV5-1 and TRBJ2-7; 9 bases are shared with TRBD2. The CDR3 extends over 13 amino acids. The V gene's germline CDR1 is SGHRS and CDR2 YFSETQ. Germline trimming cut 7 bases from V and 1 base from J; bases unmatched to any gene: 3. CDR3 in amino acids: CASSSGTSYEQYF. In DNA, the CDR3 is TGCGCCAGCTCTAGCGGGACGTCCTACGAGCAGTACTTC. Combining the CDR3 with reference TRBV5-1 and TRBJ2-7 gives the whole variable domain KAGVTQTPRYLIKTRGQQVTLSCSPISGHRSVSWYQQTPGQGLQFLFEYFSETQRNKGNFPGRFSGRQFSNSRSEMNVSTLELGDSALYLCASSSGTSYEQYFGPGTRLTVT.

The V gene is TRBV28, the J gene TRBJ2-1; 7 nucleotides agree with TRBD1. Germline V gene lookup returns CDR1 MDHEN and CDR2 SYDVKM. Germline trimming cut 6 bases from V and 6 bases from J; bases unmatched to any gene: 11. The CDR3 is made up of 15 amino acids. Written as DNA, the CDR3 is TGTGCCAGCAGCCCCAGGGGGAGTCCTTCCAATGAGCAGTTCTTC. Encoded protein: CASSPRGSPSNEQFF.

V gene TRBV5-1 combines with J gene TRBJ2-3; D remains ambiguous. Germline CDR1 and CDR2: SGHRS and YFSETQ. The ends were cut back, 0 bases at V and 0 bases at J, with 8 bases in the middle. The CDR3 is made up of 15 amino acids. This chain's CDR3 is CASSLADPSTDTQYF. The DNA of the CDR3 is TGCGCCAGCAGCTTGGCCGACCCTAGCACAGATACGCAGTATTTT.

This clone was recorded a few times. The chain uses TRBV7-2 and TRBJ2-1; D gene unclear. There are 13 residues in the CDR3. In germline, CDR1 is SGHTA, CDR2 FQGNSA. V shed 1 base and J shed 7 bases, with 8 bases lying between them. The CDR3 nucleotides are TGTGCCAGCAGCTTAGTTCTTAGAAATGAGCAGTTCTTC. The encoded protein is CASSLVLRNEQFF.

The sample holds a few counts of this clone. This chain joins TRBV30 and TRBJ1-5; 9 bases map to TRBD1. The CDR3 consists of 14 residues. Germline values: CDR1 GTSNPN, CDR2 SVGIG (reference sequence). The junction had 8 bases not matched to a gene; V was cut back by 4 bases and J by 7 bases. CDR3 region: CAWTRDREGQPQHF. CDR3 DNA sequence: TGTGCCTGGACCCGGGACAGGGAGGGACAGCCCCAGCATTTT.

The chain recombines TRBV2 with TRBJ2-7, with TRBD2 matching over 7 bases. This CDR3 is 11 amino acids long. Germline CDR1 is SNHLY and CDR2 is FYNNEI. J lost 6 bases, V lost 10 bases, and 6 bases had no gene match. CDR3: CANQRDGEQYF. The CDR3 nucleotides read TGTGCCAATCAGCGGGATGGCGAGCAGTACTTC.